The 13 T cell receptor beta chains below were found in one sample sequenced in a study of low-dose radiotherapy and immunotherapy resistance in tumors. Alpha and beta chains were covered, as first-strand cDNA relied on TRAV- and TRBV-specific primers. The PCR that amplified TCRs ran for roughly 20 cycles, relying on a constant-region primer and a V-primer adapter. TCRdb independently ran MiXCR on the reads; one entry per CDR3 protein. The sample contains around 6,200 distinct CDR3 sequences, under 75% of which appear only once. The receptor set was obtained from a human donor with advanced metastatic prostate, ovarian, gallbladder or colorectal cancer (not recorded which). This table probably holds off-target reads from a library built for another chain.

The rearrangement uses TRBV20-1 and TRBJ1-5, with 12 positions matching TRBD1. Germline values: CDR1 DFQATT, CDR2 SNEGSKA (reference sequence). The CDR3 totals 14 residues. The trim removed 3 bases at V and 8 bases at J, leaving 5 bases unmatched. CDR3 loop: CSARGQGAFEPQHF. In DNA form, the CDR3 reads TGCAGTGCTAGGGGACAGGGGGCTTTTGAGCCCCAGCATTTT.

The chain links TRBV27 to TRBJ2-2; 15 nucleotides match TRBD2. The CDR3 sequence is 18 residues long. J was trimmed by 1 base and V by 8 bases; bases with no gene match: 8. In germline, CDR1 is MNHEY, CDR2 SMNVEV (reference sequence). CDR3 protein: CASGLAGGMGLNTGELFF. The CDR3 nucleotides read TGTGCCAGCGGACTAGCGGGAGGGATGGGGTTGAACACCGGGGAGCTGTTTTTT.

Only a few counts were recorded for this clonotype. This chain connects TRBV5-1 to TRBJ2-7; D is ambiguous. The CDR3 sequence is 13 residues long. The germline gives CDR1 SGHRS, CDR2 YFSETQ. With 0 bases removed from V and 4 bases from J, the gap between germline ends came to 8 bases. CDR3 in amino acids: CASSLDFLYEQYF. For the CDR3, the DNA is TGCGCCAGCAGCTTGGATTTTTTGTACGAGCAGTACTTC. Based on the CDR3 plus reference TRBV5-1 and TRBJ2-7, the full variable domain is KAGVTQTPRYLIKTRGQQVTLSCSPISGHRSVSWYQQTPGQGLQFLFEYFSETQRNKGNFPGRFSGRQFSNSRSEMNVSTLELGDSALYLCASSLDFLYEQYFGPGTRLTVT.

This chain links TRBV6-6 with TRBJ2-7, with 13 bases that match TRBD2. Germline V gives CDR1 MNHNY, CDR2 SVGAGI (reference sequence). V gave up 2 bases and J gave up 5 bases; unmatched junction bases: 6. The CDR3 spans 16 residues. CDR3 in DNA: TGTGCCAGCAGTTACAGGACTAGCGGGAGCAACAACGAGCAGTACTTC. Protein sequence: CASSYRTSGSNNEQYF.

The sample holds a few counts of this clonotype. The CDR3, as DNA: TGCAGTGCCCCTACTGGGGGATATCAGCCCCAGCATTTT. Protein: CSAPTGGYQPQHF. The rearrangement links TRBV20-1 to TRBJ1-5; a possible D gene is TRBD1 (5 bases). The V gene lost 6 bases and the J gene lost 5 bases, with 14 bases spanning the gap. The CDR3 is made up of 13 amino acids. Looked up from germline, CDR1 is DFQATT and CDR2 is SNEGSKA (reference sequence).

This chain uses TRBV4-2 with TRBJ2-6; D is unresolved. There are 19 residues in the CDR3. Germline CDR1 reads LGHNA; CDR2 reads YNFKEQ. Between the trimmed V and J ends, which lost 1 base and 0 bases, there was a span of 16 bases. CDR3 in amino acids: CASSQATRDTHSGANVLTF. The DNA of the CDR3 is TGTGCCAGCAGCCAAGCAACAAGAGACACACACTCTGGGGCCAACGTCCTGACTTTC.

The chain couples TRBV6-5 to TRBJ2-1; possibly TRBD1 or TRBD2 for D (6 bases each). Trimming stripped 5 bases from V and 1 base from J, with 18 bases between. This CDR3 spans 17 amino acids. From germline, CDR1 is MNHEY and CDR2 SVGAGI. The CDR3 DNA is TGTGCCAGCAGTGAAACCCCCTGGGGGGCTTCCTACAATGAGCAGTTCTTC. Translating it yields CASSETPWGASYNEQFF.

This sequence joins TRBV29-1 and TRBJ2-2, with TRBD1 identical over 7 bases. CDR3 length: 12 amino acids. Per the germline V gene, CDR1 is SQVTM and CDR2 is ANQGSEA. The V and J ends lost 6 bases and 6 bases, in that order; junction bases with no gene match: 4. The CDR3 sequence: CSVRQGAGELFF. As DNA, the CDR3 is TGCAGCGTCAGACAGGGCGCCGGGGAGCTGTTTTTT.

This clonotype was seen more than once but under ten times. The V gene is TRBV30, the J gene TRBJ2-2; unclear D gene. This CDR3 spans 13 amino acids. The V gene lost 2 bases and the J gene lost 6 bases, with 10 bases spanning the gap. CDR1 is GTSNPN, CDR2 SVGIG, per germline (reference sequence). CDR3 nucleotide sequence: TGTGCCTGGAGTCGCAGTGGTCCCGGGGAGCTGTTTTTT. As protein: CAWSRSGPGELFF.

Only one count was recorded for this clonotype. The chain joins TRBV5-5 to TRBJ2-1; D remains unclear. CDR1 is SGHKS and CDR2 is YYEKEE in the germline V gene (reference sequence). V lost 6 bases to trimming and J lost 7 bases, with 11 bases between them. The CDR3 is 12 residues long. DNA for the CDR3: TGTGCCAGCACATGGGGATTAAATGAGCAGTTCTTC. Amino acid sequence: CASTWGLNEQFF.

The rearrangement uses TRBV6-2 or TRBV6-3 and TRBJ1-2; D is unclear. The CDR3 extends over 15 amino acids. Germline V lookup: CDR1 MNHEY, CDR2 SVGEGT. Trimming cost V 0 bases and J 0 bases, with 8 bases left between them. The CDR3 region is CASSYSQLSNYGYTF. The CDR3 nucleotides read TGTGCCAGCAGTTACTCACAGCTTTCTAACTATGGCTACACCTTC.

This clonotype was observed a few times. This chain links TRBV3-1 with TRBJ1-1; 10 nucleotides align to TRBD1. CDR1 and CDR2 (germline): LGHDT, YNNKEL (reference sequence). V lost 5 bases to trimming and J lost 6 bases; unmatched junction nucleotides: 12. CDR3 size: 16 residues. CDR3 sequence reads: CASSYPSTGGRAEAFF. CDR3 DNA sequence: TGTGCCAGCAGCTACCCCTCGACAGGGGGCAGGGCTGAAGCTTTCTTT.

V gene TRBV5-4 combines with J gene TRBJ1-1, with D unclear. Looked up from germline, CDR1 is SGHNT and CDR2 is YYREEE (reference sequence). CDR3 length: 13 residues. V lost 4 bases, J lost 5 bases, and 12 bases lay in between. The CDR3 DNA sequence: TGTGCCAGCAGCCCCTATGGGAGGACTGAAGCTTTCTTT. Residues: CASSPYGRTEAFF.